Many counts were recorded for the clone carrying this T cell receptor beta chain. Its antigen is not known. CDR3 length equals 14 residues. The germline V and J ends were trimmed by 3 bases and 0 bases, with 9 bases remaining between them. Germline V CDR1 and CDR2: SEHNR, FQNEAQ (reference sequence). cDNA molecules, individually, were tagged with unique molecular identifiers. TCRdb itself ran the 5' RACE reads through MiXCR, one entry per CDR3 protein. The sample records 98,000 or so distinct CDR3 sequences, around 10% being singletons. The data originate from a study of early T cells in non-severe SARS-CoV-2 infection. The overall study: The chains were unpaired, and the sequenced material was bulk RNA from unsorted whole blood. Study-wide results and caveats: Database matching using VDJdb favored anti-spike CD8 responses, with private and CD4 specificities left missing.

Source material: whole blood. V is TRBV7-9 and J is TRBJ2-7; D might be TRBD2 (6 bases). The TCR originated in an adult who was a healthcare worker with PCR-confirmed SARS-CoV-2 infection or an uninfected control (not recorded which). CDR3 in DNA: TGTGCCAGCAGCTTTGGGGGGAGCTCCTACGAGCAGTACTTC. Its translation is CASSFGGSSYEQYF.